Given below is one TCR beta chain in context. Authors' methods: Nucleated cell number was recorded as an estimate derived from reference gene primer amplification. Data came from immunoSEQ multiplex PCR; TCRdb stores just in-frame clones and leaves some out. From that table come the V and J calls and clone size; the DNA was used to work out D and trimming. The repertoire holds 250,000 to 300,000 clones, with roughly 91% as singletons. In assigning cohorts, the study relied on participant-reported clinical history. These data belong to a study of blood T cell repertoires in COVID-19. The junction had 12 bases not matched to a gene; V was cut back by 5 bases and J by 8 bases. Germline-derived CDR1 and CDR2 are MNHEY and SVGAGI. This CDR3 region has 15 residues.

Sequenced input: PBMCs or T cells enriched from blood (not recorded which). This TCR derives from a woman aged 40 to 50 with acute COVID-19. V usage is TRBV6-5 and J usage is TRBJ1-2; TRBD1 matches at 9 bases. The CDR3 DNA reads as TGTGCCAGCAGTATTGCCGGGACAGGGTTGTGGGGCTACACCTTC. This sequence encodes CASSIAGTGLWGYTF.